This T cell receptor beta chain was observed in a study of OX40 agonist ivuxolimab in advanced cancers. Overall study results and limits: Dosing at 0.1 to 3.0 mg/kg was accompanied by clonal expansion of CD4+ and CD8+ blood T cells by week 6. It was not determined which antigens were specifically recognized by the peripheral T cells that had undergone clonal expansion.

TCRdb's copy holds only in-frame clones and misses some; the assay was immunoSEQ multiplex PCR. This sample has about 73,000 clones, with around 84% found just once. Trimming cost V 2 bases and J 4 bases; bases outside gene matches: 3. The germline V gene has CDR1 SGHRS and CDR2 YFSETQ. The CDR3 has 14 residues. With respect to this clone: Antigen: not known.

It was autoimmune disease history or systemic immunosuppression that excluded patients. At cycle 4 day 1, cycle 7 day 1, and baseline, blood was sampled. This receptor was obtained from an adult with an advanced solid tumor such as melanoma, head and neck, liver or kidney cancer. The sequencing here drew on CD4+ or CD8+ T cells sorted from blood, taken in a trial of the OX40 agonist ivuxolimab. V usage is TRBV5-1 and J usage is TRBJ2-3; 8 bases align to TRBD1. The CDR3 bases are TGCGCCAGCAGCTTACCAGGGGGCTCAGATACGCAGTATTTT. It encodes CASSLPGGSDTQYF.